One sample yielded the 13 T cell receptor beta chains listed below, sequenced in a study of shared clonotypes between healthy human individuals. Repertoires were generated with immunoSEQ multiplex PCR, while TCRdb's copy carries only in-frame clones and drops some. This table has about 2.4 million clones, more than 85% appearing once. Sequencing was done on a sample of naive CD4+ T cells from PBMCs. The subset: CD45RA+ positively selected. These receptors were taken from a man aged 18 to 30 in good health. Some clones in this sample may be carry-over from other donors' samples.

The J gene is TRBJ1-1, the V gene TRBV7-3; D not certain. This CDR3 is built from 14 residues. Trimming removed 5 bases at V and 3 bases at J, with 13 bases between. The germline V gene has CDR1 SGHTA and CDR2 FQGTGA. CDR3 in amino acids: CASSRSGVYTEAFF. In DNA, the CDR3 is TGTGCCAGCAGCCGGAGCGGGGTGTACACTGAAGCTTTCTTT. Supplemented by reference TRBV7-3 and TRBJ1-1, the full variable domain reads GAGVSQTPSNKVTEKGKYVELRCDPISGHTALYWYRQSLGQGPEFLIYFQGTGAADDSGLPNDRFFAVRPEGSVSTLKIQRTERGDSAVYLCASSRSGVYTEAFFGQGTRLTVV.

To note about this clone: Different DNA sequences within this sample yield the same CDR3. The chain combines TRBV9 with TRBJ2-5; D tentatively reads TRBD1 or TRBD2 (6 bases each). Trimming cost V 3 bases and J 2 bases, with 8 bases left between them. The CDR3 covers 13 residues. Germline V gives CDR1 SGDLS, CDR2 YYNGEE. CDR3 region: CASSEGGQETQYF. The CDR3 DNA reads as TGTGCCAGCAGCGAGGGGGGTCAAGAGACCCAGTACTTC. Full variable domain (rest looked up from reference TRBV9 and TRBJ2-5): DSGVTQTPKHLITATGQRVTLRCSPRSGDLSVYWYQQSLDQGLQFLIQYYNGEERAKGNILERFSAQQFPDLHSELNLSSLELGDSALYFCASSEGGQETQYFGPGTRLLVL.

The chain links TRBV16 to TRBJ1-5; D might be TRBD1 (5 bases). CDR3 length: 15 amino acids. V was cut by 0 bases and J by 2 bases, with 8 bases left in between. Germline lookup yields CDR1 KGHSY and CDR2 FQNENV. The DNA for the CDR3 is TGTGCCAGCAGCCAATCGGCGGGGGGCAATCAGCCCCAGCATTTT. Residues: CASSQSAGGNQPQHF. The full variable domain, with the rest looked up from reference TRBV16 and TRBJ1-5, is GEEVAQTPKHLVRGEGQKAKLYCAPIKGHSYVFWYQQVLKNEFKFLISFQNENVFDETGMPKERFSAKCLPNSPCSLEIQATKLEDSAVYFCASSQSAGGNQPQHFGDGTRLSIL.

The chain recombines TRBV5-6 with TRBJ1-3; TRBD1 is a possible D gene (5 bases). Germline V gene data show CDR1 as SGHDT and CDR2 as YYEEEE. This CDR3 region has 15 residues. V was trimmed by 2 bases and J by 2 bases, leaving 11 bases between them. CDR3 nucleotide sequence: TGTGCCAGCAGCTTTAGAGGGGTCACTGGAAACACCATATATTTT. Translating it yields CASSFRGVTGNTIYF.

The chain combines TRBV7-9 with TRBJ2-3, with 11 bases aligning to TRBD2. Per the germline V gene, CDR1 is SEHNR and CDR2 is FQNEAQ (reference sequence). CDR3 length: 16 amino acids. V lost 0 bases to trimming and J lost 2 bases; unmatched junction nucleotides: 1. The CDR3, as DNA: TGTGCCAGCAGCTTAGCTAGCGGGAGGGCCACAGATACGCAGTATTTT. This translates into CASSLASGRATDTQYF.

The chain joins TRBV5-6 to TRBJ2-5; perhaps TRBD2 as D (6 bases). Looked up from germline, CDR1 is SGHDT and CDR2 is YYEEEE. The germline V and J ends were trimmed by 4 bases and 4 bases, with 17 bases remaining between them. This CDR3 comprises 15 residues. The CDR3: CASSREQGRRETQYF. As DNA, the CDR3 is TGTGCCAGCAGCCGGGAGCAGGGCAGGCGAGAGACCCAGTACTTC.

The J gene is TRBJ2-1, the V gene TRBV5-1; a possible D gene is TRBD1 (6 bases). The V end was cut by 4 bases, the J end by 6 bases, with 11 bases between. The germline V gene encodes CDR1 SGHRS and CDR2 YFSETQ. This CDR3 region has 13 residues. CDR3 loop: CASSIQGGNEQFF. CDR3 in DNA: TGCGCCAGCAGCATACAGGGTGGCAATGAGCAGTTCTTC.

In this sample, this clone turned up once. The rearrangement joins TRBV6-1 to TRBJ1-1; 7 bases align to TRBD1. This CDR3 spans 14 amino acids. Germline V CDR1 and CDR2: MNHNS, SASEGT. With V trimmed by 5 bases and J by 4 bases, 7 bases remained unmatched. The CDR3 spells CASSLDRASTEAFF. The DNA for the CDR3 is TGTGCCAGCAGTTTAGACAGGGCGTCCACTGAAGCTTTCTTT.

The rearrangement uses TRBV29-1 and TRBJ2-5, with D uncertain. CDR1 is SQVTM and CDR2 is ANQGSEA in the germline V gene. The CDR3 covers 14 residues. V was pared by 6 bases and J by 5 bases, with 19 bases between. CDR3 in DNA: TGCAGCGTCCTAGGCGTGGCCCGGGCGGAGACCCAGTACTTC. Protein product: CSVLGVARAETQYF.

DNA for the CDR3: TGTGCCAGCAGCTTAGGTCTGGGTGAGGCTTTCTTT. The encoded protein is CASSLGLGEAFF. The chain has TRBV11-2 and TRBJ1-1; D is ambiguous. V gave up 1 base and J gave up 11 bases, with 11 bases separating them. Germline V gene sequence: CDR1 SGHAT, CDR2 FQNNGV. The CDR3 extends over 12 amino acids.

A note on this clone: The same CDR3 can be traced to other DNA sequences in this sample. V is TRBV10-3 and J is TRBJ2-7; D remains unclear. The CDR3 totals 12 residues. CDR1 and CDR2 (germline): ENHRY, SYGVKD. V was shortened by 3 bases and J by 2 bases, with 5 bases between the two germline ends. The DNA of the CDR3 is TGTGCCATCAGTGATGGCACCTACGAGCAGTACTTC. Translating it yields CAISDGTYEQYF.

The chain employs TRBV25-1 and TRBJ2-1; no reliable D call. V was cut by 10 bases and J by 8 bases, with 9 bases left in between. CDR1 MGHDK and CDR2 SYGVNS come from the germline V gene. This CDR3 spans 10 amino acids. CDR3 loop: CATESHEQFF. The CDR3 nucleotides are TGTGCCACGGAGTCCCATGAGCAGTTCTTC.

The chain links TRBV9 to TRBJ1-2; D remains unclear. CDR1 SGDLS and CDR2 YYNGEE come from the germline V gene. The CDR3 covers 17 residues. V was clipped by 1 base and J by 4 bases, with 20 bases between them. The CDR3 here is CASSVSEAPPKGYGYTF. The CDR3 DNA sequence: TGTGCCAGCAGCGTATCCGAAGCACCACCCAAGGGCTATGGCTACACCTTC. Full variable domain (remainder filled in from reference TRBV9 and TRBJ1-2): DSGVTQTPKHLITATGQRVTLRCSPRSGDLSVYWYQQSLDQGLQFLIQYYNGEERAKGNILERFSAQQFPDLHSELNLSSLELGDSALYFCASSVSEAPPKGYGYTFGSGTRLTVV.